This TCR beta chain was documented in a study of CD8+ T cells in alopecia areata. Study background: People stayed on tofacitinib for 6 to 18 months, then stopped the drug for 6 months. Study-wide findings and caveats: One nonresponder makes the tie between baseline CD8+ expansion and response uncertain. In lesional scalp, particularly from alopecia totalis/universalis, clonality was higher than in normal scalp. Scalp clonality and expanded CD8+ clones among the top 100 showed significant decreases with tofacitinib.

Germline CDR1 and CDR2: SNHLY and FYNNEI. The CDR3 is 13 amino acids. Trimming cost V 8 bases and J 7 bases, with 12 bases left between them. Regarding this clone: No antigen is known for it.

Treatment reported: oral pan-JAK inhibitor, 5-10 mg twice daily. Following RNA extraction, reverse transcription yielded cDNA that acted as the sequencing template. Some clones are missing from TCRdb's copy, which holds only in-frame ones; the method was immunoSEQ multiplex PCR. The sample has about 200,000 clones; about three fifths are singletons. The receptor comes from a human donor with alopecia areata. Here the sequenced sample was CD4+ T cells sorted from blood, taken at week 4, from a patient treated with tofacitinib. The chain joins TRBV2 to TRBJ1-6; maybe TRBD1 (6 bases). CDR3 amino acids: CASAFQGNSPLHF. The CDR3 DNA follows: TGTGCCAGCGCCTTTCAGGGGAATTCACCCCTCCACTTT.